The 9 T cell receptor beta chains given below trace back to one sample, sequenced in a study of shared T cell receptors in the human thymus. Clones were read by immunoSEQ multiplex PCR, and TCRdb kept only the in-frame ones, dropping some. The sample yields 700,000 or so clones, approximately 85% seen once. Another study also made use of these data, one on human thymus T cells.

The sequenced sample was thymocytes. Source of these receptors: a girl under three years old with a congenital heart defect.

This chain links TRBV6-4 with TRBJ1-2; D is perhaps TRBD1 (5 bases). V lost 7 bases and J lost 4, with 16 bases in between. CDR1 is MRHNA, CDR2 SNTAGT, per germline. This CDR3 is built from 14 residues. This chain's CDR3 is CASTGPINLYGYTF. For the CDR3, the DNA is TGTGCCAGCACAGGGCCGATTAATCTCTATGGCTACACCTTC.

This clone was detected a few times. The chain carries TRBV4-2 and TRBJ1-3; no reliable D call. CDR3 length: 21 residues. V gave up 0 bases and J gave up 1 base, with 25 bases separating them. The germline gives CDR1 LGHNA, CDR2 YNFKEQ. The CDR3 here is CASSQDVSCGPEPLSGNTIYF. CDR3 bases: TGTGCCAGCAGCCAAGATGTAAGTTGCGGGCCCGAGCCCCTTTCTGGAAACACCATATATTTT.

V and J are TRBV5-1 and TRBJ1-6, with D possibly TRBD1 on 6 matching bases. V dropped 0 bases and J dropped 7 bases, with 17 bases sitting between them. CDR3 length equals 17 residues. Germline V gives CDR1 SGHRS, CDR2 YFSETQ. The chain's CDR3 is CASSLASGGAGNSPLHF. In DNA, the CDR3 is TGCGCCAGCAGCTTGGCCTCCGGGGGGGCTGGGAATTCACCCCTCCACTTT.

V gene TRBV7-8 combines with J gene TRBJ1-5; TRBD1 might be the D (5 bases). The CDR3 is 17 amino acids. Germline V lookup: CDR1 SGHVS, CDR2 FQNEAQ. Between the trimmed V and J ends, which lost 2 bases and 0 bases, there was a span of 14 bases. The CDR3 spells CASSLPQGRNSNQPQHF. Here the CDR3 DNA reads TGTGCCAGCAGCTTACCCCAGGGTAGAAATAGCAATCAGCCCCAGCATTTT.

The CDR3 loop reads CASSQARSGGCTDTQYF. For the CDR3, the DNA is TGCGCCAGCAGCCAAGCCCGAAGCGGGGGCTGCACAGATACGCAGTATTTT. The genes are TRBV4-1 and TRBJ2-3; 8 bases line up with TRBD2. This CDR3 contains 17 residues. Trimming at V came to 1 base and at J to 1 base, leaving 7 bases not matched to a gene. CDR1 and CDR2 (germline): MGHRA, YSYEKL.

DNA of the CDR3: TGCGCCAGCAGCCAAGTTATCCGGTCCCCGGGGGTTGGATCCTATAATTCACCCCTCCACTTT. Its protein product is CASSQVIRSPGVGSYNSPLHF. The rearrangement uses TRBV4-1 and TRBJ1-6; TRBD1 might be the D (5 bases). The V gene's germline CDR1 is MGHRA and CDR2 YSYEKL. V lost 1 base to trimming and J lost 1 base, with 23 bases between them. This CDR3 is 21 amino acids long.

This chain connects TRBV7-2 to TRBJ2-7; 9 bases line up with TRBD2. J gave up 3 bases and V 5 bases, and 8 bases lay outside the gene matches. The CDR3 runs to 15 residues. Germline lookup yields CDR1 SGHTA and CDR2 FQGNSA. CDR3 region: CASSQISGGGYEQYF. CDR3 in DNA: TGTGCCAGCAGCCAAATTAGCGGGGGTGGCTACGAGCAGTACTTC.

V is TRBV15 and J is TRBJ2-3; 7 bases match TRBD2. CDR1 is LNHNV and CDR2 is YYDKDF in the germline V gene (reference sequence). With 1 base clipped from V and 2 bases from J, the junction kept 6 bases outside the gene matches. This CDR3 comprises 16 residues. CDR3 bases: TGTGCCACCAGCAGAGGCTTCCGGGGGGTCACAGATACGCAGTATTTT. This sequence encodes CATSRGFRGVTDTQYF.

The genes are TRBV19 and TRBJ2-3; possibly TRBD2 for D (5 bases). The germline V and J ends were trimmed by 3 bases and 3 bases, with 16 bases remaining between them. This CDR3 has 16 amino acids. Germline V gives CDR1 LNHDA, CDR2 SQIVND (reference sequence). CDR3 DNA sequence: TGTGCCAGTAGTATGGTCCAGCGGAGAGATACAGATACGCAGTATTTT. It yields the protein CASSMVQRRDTDTQYF.